Listed below are T cell receptor beta chains from one sample, sequenced in a study of identical twins. One entry per CDR3 protein results from TCRdb running MiXCR on the 5' RACE reads. In the table there are approximately 680,000 distinct CDR3 sequences, 7.1% of which are singletons. Separately, the same data were catalogued under a study of yellow fever vaccine responses in identical twins.

The sample taken for sequencing was PBMCs. The source of these receptors is a woman between 18 and 30 years old in good health. Each CDR3 is given with its conserved first and last residue. The D gene is left open where the match is weak. Clone sizes are given selectively: once, few, many, or a class where the clone is expanded.

>.|TRBV24-1|TRBD2|TRBJ2-2
TGTGCCACCAGTGACGCTACTAGCGGGAGTACGAACACCGGGGAGCTGTTTTTT
CATSDATSGSTNTGELFF
>many|TRBV12-3/TRBV12-4|TRBD2|TRBJ2-5
TGTGCCAGCAGTTCCTACGTAACTAGCGACCAAGAGACCCAGTACTTC
CASSSYVTSDQETQYF
>.|TRBV14|.|TRBJ1-4
TGTGCCAGCAGCCAAGACCCCGGGAGGGGTGAAAAACTGTTTTTT
CASSQDPGRGEKLFF
>few|TRBV20-1|.|TRBJ1-5
TGCAGTGCACGGGACTTTAATAGCAATCAGCCCCAGCATTTT
CSARDFNSNQPQHF
>many|TRBV4-1|.|TRBJ1-1
TGCGCCAGCAGCCAAGATCTGGCACGTGAAGCTTTCTTT
CASSQDLAREAFF
>few|TRBV11-2|TRBD2|TRBJ2-5
TGTGCCAGCAGCATAAAGGGGGCGGGGGGGCCTTTCCTCCAAGAGACCCAGTACTTC
CASSIKGAGGPFLQETQYF
>.|TRBV5-1|TRBD1|TRBJ2-1
TGCGCCAGCAGCTTGGTGTTGGGACAGGGCAATGAGCAGTTCTTC
CASSLVLGQGNEQFF
>few|TRBV15|.|TRBJ2-6
TGTGCCACCAGCACTGGGGCCAACGTCCTGACTTTC
CATSTGANVLTF
>.|TRBV7-8|.|TRBJ2-1
TGTGCCAGCACCAGACAGGGACTTTACAATGAGCAGTTCTTC
CASTRQGLYNEQFF
>.|TRBV10-3|.|TRBJ1-2
TGTGCCATCTTTTTTGGGCTGCCTGGAGGCTACACCTTC
CAIFFGLPGGYTF
>.|TRBV10-3|.|TRBJ1-1
TGTGCCATCAGTGAAATCGGGGAATACACTGAAGCTTTCTTT
CAISEIGEYTEAFF
>many|TRBV12-3/TRBV12-4|.|TRBJ1-1
TGTGCCAGCAGCAATCGACAGGTCGGAATGAACACTGAAGCTTTCTTT
CASSNRQVGMNTEAFF
>many|TRBV12-3/TRBV12-4|.|TRBJ1-6
TGTGCCAGCAGAAGGCAGGGCATGAATTCACCCCTCCACTTT
CASRRQGMNSPLHF
>.|TRBV21-1|.|TRBJ2-2
TGTGCCAGCAACCCGGACAGTGAGAAGGTTACCACCGGGGAGCTGTTTTTT
CASNPDSEKVTTGELFF
>.|TRBV6-2/TRBV6-3|TRBD2|TRBJ2-7
TGTGCCAGCAGTAAAAACCAGATCTGGGACTACGAGCAGCACTTC
CASSKNQIWDYEQHF
>many|TRBV12-3/TRBV12-4|TRBD1|TRBJ1-5
TGTGCCAGCAGTTGGGGCACCCGGGACAGCCTCAATCAGCCCCAGCATTTT
CASSWGTRDSLNQPQHF
>few|TRBV19|TRBD1|TRBJ1-4
TGTGCCAATCAGACCTCCGGGACAGGGTCGCTGGGGACTAATGAAAAACTGTTTTTT
CANQTSGTGSLGTNEKLFF
>many|TRBV28|TRBD1|TRBJ2-7
TGTGCCAGCAGTTCCCCGTCCGGGACAGGGACCTACGAGCAGTACTTC
CASSSPSGTGTYEQYF
>.|TRBV5-1|TRBD2|TRBJ2-1
TGCGCCAGCAGCTTGGCCGATGGCGGGAGAGTCTACAATGAGCAGTTCTTC
CASSLADGGRVYNEQFF
>.|TRBV20-1|.|TRBJ2-1
TGCAGTGCTGAGGAGGGCCACTCCTACAATGAGCAGTTCTTC
CSAEEGHSYNEQFF